What follows is one T cell receptor beta chain and its context. These data are taken from a study of cytotoxic CD8 clonotypes in ibrutinib-treated CLL. The assay was immunoSEQ multiplex PCR, and TCRdb's table has in-frame clones only and misses some. This sample carries 140,000 to 150,000 clones, roughly three quarters of them seen once, and the ten largest clones take about 5%. From germline, CDR1 is MNHNS and CDR2 SASEGT. The CDR3 covers 14 residues. V was pared by 6 bases and J by 3 bases, with 12 bases between. The source was PBMCs, collected after 24 months of ibrutinib treatment. V usage is TRBV6-1 and J usage is TRBJ1-5; the D gene is possibly TRBD1 (5 bases). This receptor was identified in a human donor with chronic lymphocytic leukemia. The CDR3 loop is CASSRPGANQPQHF. CDR3 bases: TGTGCCAGCAGCCGCCCTGGGGCCAATCAGCCCCAGCATTTT.